What follows are 2 T cell receptor beta chains derived from one specimen sequenced in a study of cytomegalovirus exposure and HLA in healthy donors. Using immunoSEQ multiplex PCR, the repertoire was profiled, and TCRdb retains in-frame clones only, with some absent. The sample has roughly 140,000 clones; 80% to 95% are singletons. Material for sequencing was PBMCs. These receptors originate from a man between 18 and 35 years old in good health and CMV-seronegative.

This chain joins TRBV7-3 and TRBJ2-7; the D is unclear. The CDR3 is 13 residues long. Trimming pared 2 bases from V and 5 bases from J, leaving 10 bases between. Germline V gene data show CDR1 as SGHTA and CDR2 as FQGTGA. The CDR3 is CASSLSGWDEQYF. CDR3 sequence (DNA): TGTGCCAGCAGCTTATCAGGCTGGGACGAGCAGTACTTC.

DNA for the CDR3: TGTGCCTGGAGTGTATCTGCGGTACGCGCTGAAGCTTTCTTT. Translation: CAWSVSAVRAEAFF. The V call is TRBV30, the J call TRBJ1-1, with D uncertain. Per germline, CDR1 GTSNPN and CDR2 SVGIG (reference sequence). CDR3 size: 14 residues. Between the trimmed V and J ends, which lost 0 bases and 6 bases, there was a span of 14 bases.